The rows below give T cell receptor beta chains drawn from one sample of a study of Tregs in tolerant kidney transplant recipients. Which antigens these TCRs recognize remains unknown. The table came from immunoSEQ multiplex PCR; TCRdb's copy has only in-frame clones and leaves some out. This sample has around 6,000 clones; 85% to 90% occur once, and the top ten carry 3.5%. The material sequenced was Tregs from blood cultured with allogeneic cells, taken before the transplant. These TCRs come from a human patient who received a combined kidney and bone marrow transplant. Each CDR3 is given with its conserved first and last residue. The D gene is left open where the match is weak. Expanded clones are given a class, and other clones once, few, many or no size at all.

>TRBJ1-2|NA|TRBV6-1|NA
CASSQDRRYGYTF
TGTGCCAGCAGTCAAGACAGACGCTATGGCTACACCTTC
>TRBJ1-1|NA|TRBV29-1|NA
CSVVLVRGNTEAFF
TGCAGCGTTGTTTTGGTCCGGGGGAACACTGAAGCTTTCTTT
>TRBJ2-5|TRBD1|TRBV30|NA
CAWDPGQGSVETQYF
TGTGCCTGGGACCCTGGACAGGGGTCGGTGGAGACCCAGTACTTC
>TRBJ2-5|NA|TRBV5-1|NA
CASSLGGTAGRQETQYF
TGCGCCAGCAGCTTGGGGGGTACGGCGGGACGGCAAGAGACCCAGTACTTC
>TRBJ1-2|TRBD1|TRBV6-5|NA
CASSSPGQGAYGYTF
TGTGCCAGCAGTTCACCGGGACAGGGAGCCTATGGCTACACCTTC
>TRBJ1-1|TRBD1|TRBV10-2|once
CASGILQGVEAFF
TGCGCCAGCGGAATTTTACAGGGGGTTGAAGCTTTCTTT
>TRBJ1-1|NA|TRBV18|NA
CASSPQGEGAFF
TGTGCCAGCTCACCTCAGGGAGAGGGTGCTTTCTTT
>TRBJ1-2|NA|TRBV6-5|NA
CATPRGPYGYTF
TGTGCCACGCCCCGGGGCCCCTATGGCTACACCTTC
>TRBJ1-5|NA|TRBV6-5|NA
CASTSEPWGNQPQHF
TGTGCCAGCACCTCGGAGCCTTGGGGCAATCAGCCCCAGCATTTT
>TRBJ1-6|TRBD1|TRBV5-8|NA
CASRRRTDRGYSPLHF
TGTGCCAGCAGGCGGAGAACGGACAGGGGTTATTCACCCCTCCACTTT
>TRBJ2-7|NA|TRBV23-1|NA
CASSQLCLILWLGLWQYF
TGCGCCAGCAGTCAATTGTGCCTTATTCTATGGCTAGGCCTATGGCAGTACTTC
>TRBJ2-3|NA|TRBV10-2|once
CASREGGTDTQYF
TGCGCCAGCAGAGAAGGGGGAACAGATACGCAGTATTTT
>TRBJ1-2|NA|TRBV4-1|NA
CASSQDLARGYGYTF
TGCGCCAGCAGCCAAGATCTTGCAAGAGGCTATGGCTACACCTTC
>TRBJ1-5|NA|TRBV6-6|NA
CASSAGRGRQPQHF
TGTGCCAGCAGCGCCGGAAGGGGAAGACAGCCCCAGCATTTT
>TRBJ1-2|NA|TRBV4-1|NA
CASSQEGPTYGYTF
TGCGCCAGCAGCCAAGAAGGGCCAACCTATGGCTACACCTTC
>TRBJ1-1|NA|TRBV18|NA
CASSPPTYTDGKGNTEAFF
TGTGCCAGCTCACCACCCACCTATACGGACGGAAAGGGGAACACTGAAGCTTTCTTT
>TRBJ2-5|TRBD1|TRBV6-1|NA
CAIWDRQGRETQYF
TGTGCCATTTGGGACCGACAGGGGAGAGAGACCCAGTACTTC
>TRBJ2-5|NA|TRBV5-6|NA
CASSPTGKETQYF
TGTGCCAGCAGCCCCACAGGGAAAGAGACCCAGTACTTC
>TRBJ2-1|NA|TRBV19|NA
CASSITSTTYNEQFF
TGTGCCAGTAGTATTACTTCGACAACCTACAATGAGCAGTTCTTC
>TRBJ2-7|NA|TRBV18|few
CASSPVQGNEQYF
TGTGCCAGCTCACCAGTCCAGGGCAACGAGCAGTACTTC
>TRBJ1-2|NA|TRBV20-1|NA
CSASPGSSGTF
TGCAGTGCTAGTCCTGGAAGCTCGGGCACCTTC
>TRBJ1-1|NA|TRBV2|NA
CASSETATRAFF
TGTGCCAGCAGTGAGACAGCCACCAGAGCTTTCTTT
>TRBJ1-1|NA|TRBV21-1|NA
CASSKNSGAAFF
TGTGCCAGCAGCAAAAATAGCGGGGCGGCTTTCTTT
>TRBJ1-2|TRBD1|TRBV28|NA
CASLRDSALGGYTF
TGTGCCAGCCTGAGGGACAGCGCCCTCGGGGGCTACACCTTC
>TRBJ2-7|NA|TRBV2|NA
CASSKSGRSYEQYF
TGTGCCAGCAGTAAGTCGGGTCGCTCCTACGAGCAGTACTTC
>TRBJ1-5|TRBD1|TRBV10-3|NA
CAISGGTGSNQPQHF
TGTGCCATCAGTGGAGGGACAGGGAGCAATCAGCCCCAGCATTTT
>TRBJ2-7|TRBD1|TRBV6-1|NA
CASRITGAYEQYF
TGTGCCAGCAGGATCACAGGGGCCTACGAGCAGTACTTC
>TRBJ2-1|NA|TRBV28|NA
CASSFSGYGIGYNEQFF
TGTGCCAGCAGTTTTAGCGGATATGGAATCGGCTACAATGAGCAGTTCTTC
>TRBJ1-1|TRBD1|TRBV5-1|NA
CASSLATRTGSTEAFF
TGCGCCAGCAGCTTGGCCACCAGGACAGGGTCGACTGAAGCTTTCTTT
>TRBJ1-5|NA|TRBV10-3|NA
CAISDGNQPQHF
TGTGCCATCAGTGACGGTAATCAGCCCCAGCATTTT
>TRBJ1-5|NA|TRBV5-1|NA
CASSLVRDSNQPQHF
TGCGCCAGCAGCTTGGTCCGGGATAGCAATCAGCCCCAGCATTTT
>TRBJ2-5|NA|TRBV15|NA
CATSRDVRKTQYF
TGTGCCACCAGCAGAGATGTGAGAAAGACCCAGTACTTC
>TRBJ2-2|TRBD2|TRBV28|NA
CASGYGLGRGQPGELFF
TGTGCCAGCGGTTACGGACTAGGACGAGGGCAGCCCGGGGAGCTGTTTTTT
>TRBJ1-2|NA|TRBV6-5|NA
CASSYARGLGNYGYTF
TGTGCCAGCAGTTATGCGAGAGGTCTAGGAAACTATGGCTACACCTTC
>TRBJ2-7|TRBD2|TRBV7-2|NA
CASSFLGGSAYEQYF
TGTGCCAGCAGCTTTTTGGGGGGGTCAGCCTACGAGCAGTACTTC
>TRBJ2-2|NA|TRBV7-9|once
CASESGRTGELFF
TGTGCCAGCGAATCGGGGCGCACCGGGGAGCTGTTTTTT
>TRBJ2-5|NA|TRBV11-2|NA
CASSLEATRTQYF
TGTGCCAGCAGCTTAGAGGCTACTCGGACCCAGTACTTC